Listed here are 24 T cell receptor beta chains from one sample, sequenced in a study of T cell changes during pregnancy in multiple sclerosis. Sequencing used immunoSEQ multiplex PCR; TCRdb keeps in-frame clones, though not all of them. Here the sample spans about 58,000 clones, 91% being singletons. The input for sequencing was CD4+ T cells from peripheral blood mononuclear cells, taken after pregnancy. These TCRs come from a female donor in good health, enrolled as a control in a pregnancy study.

CDR3 sequence: CASSTRQGHYGYTF. CDR3 sequence (DNA): TGTGCCAGCAGCACACGACAGGGTCACTATGGCTACACCTTC. The V call is TRBV5-6, the J call TRBJ1-2; 7 bases match TRBD1. The CDR3 is 14 amino acids. Germline CDR1 SGHDT, CDR2 YYEEEE. V shed 4 bases, J shed 3 bases, and the junction held 6 bases outside the gene matches.

The sample holds one count of this clone. The J gene is TRBJ2-1, the V gene TRBV6-6; TRBD2 matches 13 bases. With 5 bases clipped from V and 7 bases from J, the junction kept 8 bases outside the gene matches. This CDR3 region has 16 residues. Germline CDR1 is MNHNY and CDR2 is SVGAGI (reference sequence). CDR3 sequence reads: CASSRRLAGGGNEQFF. The CDR3 DNA reads TGTGCCAGCAGTCGAAGACTAGCGGGGGGCGGTAATGAGCAGTTCTTC.

The J gene is TRBJ2-1, the V gene TRBV6-5, with a tentative D call TRBD1 (6 bases). CDR1 and CDR2 from the germline V gene are MNHEY and SVGAGI. The V end lost 6 bases, the J end lost 10 bases, and 16 bases lay between the germline ends. The CDR3 consists of 13 residues. CDR3 bases: TGTGCCAGCAGAACTCCAGGGGTAGAGGAGCAGTTCTTC. Amino acids: CASRTPGVEEQFF.

With respect to this clone: This CDR3 is also generated by other DNA sequences in the sample. The V and J genes are TRBV2 and TRBJ2-1, with 9 bases fitting TRBD2. Per germline, CDR1 SNHLY and CDR2 FYNNEI. V trimming: 2 bases; J trimming: 4 bases; junction bases outside the gene matches: 3. This CDR3 comprises 15 residues. The DNA for the CDR3 is TGTGCCAGCAGTGAAAGGCTAGCGGGGTACAATGAGCAGTTCTTC. It specifies CASSERLAGYNEQFF. Supplemented by reference TRBV2 and TRBJ2-1, the full variable domain reads EPEVTQTPSHQVTQMGQEVILRCVPISNHLYFYWYRQILGQKVEFLVSFYNNEISEKSEIFDDQFSVERPDGSNFTLKIRSTKLEDSAMYFCASSERLAGYNEQFFGPGTRLTVL.

The rearrangement uses TRBV30 and TRBJ2-7; D is unclear. The CDR3 loop spans 12 amino acids. Deletions cut 1 base from V and 3 bases from J, with 7 bases between. Germline values: CDR1 GTSNPN, CDR2 SVGIG (reference sequence). The CDR3 coding sequence is TGTGCCTGGAGTGATCAGGACTACGAGCAGTACTTC. Protein product: CAWSDQDYEQYF.

This chain joins TRBV7-9 and TRBJ1-1; maybe TRBD1 (6 bases). The V gene lost 1 base and the J gene lost 0 bases, with 15 bases spanning the gap. Germline V lookup: CDR1 SEHNR, CDR2 FQNEAQ (reference sequence). CDR3 length: 17 amino acids. The CDR3 is CASSLGANRDMNTEAFF. The CDR3, as DNA: TGTGCCAGCAGCTTAGGGGCTAACAGGGACATGAACACTGAAGCTTTCTTT.

V gene TRBV19 combines with J gene TRBJ1-6, with no clear D. CDR3 length: 14 residues. Trimming left V 5 bases short and J 7 bases short, with 12 bases between. CDR1 and CDR2 from the germline V gene are LNHDA and SQIVND (reference sequence). The chain's CDR3 is CASSFYAGNSPLHF. CDR3 sequence (DNA): TGTGCCAGTAGTTTTTATGCGGGGAATTCACCCCTCCACTTT.

J is TRBJ1-5 and V is TRBV27; D unclear. V lost 2 bases, J lost 2 bases, and 7 bases lay in between. This CDR3 has 14 residues. The germline V gene has CDR1 MNHEY and CDR2 SMNVEV (reference sequence). The CDR3 reads CASSLVQGNQPQHF. The CDR3 DNA sequence: TGTGCCAGCAGTTTAGTGCAGGGCAATCAGCCCCAGCATTTT.

The chain recombines TRBV6-6 with TRBJ2-1; no clear D gene. CDR3 size: 13 residues. The V and J ends lost 6 bases and 4 bases respectively, with 10 bases between them. The germline gives CDR1 MNHNY, CDR2 SVGAGI (reference sequence). The CDR3 bases are TGTGCCAGCAGCTATGACACGTACAATGAGCAGTTCTTC. Protein product: CASSYDTYNEQFF.

The V gene is TRBV9, the J gene TRBJ2-1; 12 bases align to TRBD2. Germline CDR1 reads SGDLS; CDR2 reads YYNGEE. V was pared by 3 bases and J by 2 bases, with 0 bases of the junction left unmatched. The CDR3 sequence is 15 residues long. The CDR3 region is CASSASGGAYNEQFF. The DNA for the CDR3 is TGTGCCAGCAGCGCTAGCGGGGGGGCCTACAATGAGCAGTTCTTC.

This clone was seen just once. The chain combines TRBV15 with TRBJ2-1, with TRBD1 matching over 8 bases. This CDR3 region has 16 residues. Germline CDR1 is LNHNV and CDR2 is YYDKDF (reference sequence). Trimming at V came to 1 base and at J to 7 bases, leaving 9 bases not matched to a gene. CDR3 bases: TGTGCCACCAGCAGAGGGGAGGCAGGGGGCCTGAATGAGCAGTTCTTC. It specifies CATSRGEAGGLNEQFF.

The rearrangement uses TRBV27 and TRBJ1-6; weak D call: TRBD1 (5 bases). This CDR3 comprises 14 residues. Germline V gives CDR1 MNHEY, CDR2 SMNVEV (reference sequence). Between the trimmed V and J ends, which lost 3 bases and 7 bases, there was a span of 10 bases. The chain's CDR3 is CASSLGTWNSPLHF. CDR3 DNA: TGTGCCAGCAGTTTGGGGACTTGGAATTCACCCCTCCACTTT.

The chain combines TRBV19 with TRBJ1-1; tentative D call: TRBD1 (6 bases). This CDR3 region has 20 residues. CDR1 and CDR2 (germline): LNHDA, SQIVND (reference sequence). V was trimmed by 7 bases and J by 5 bases, leaving 35 bases between them. The CDR3, as DNA: TGTGCCAGTAACCCCCTCCCGAGAAGATTCAGGGGTGAGTCCGGAACTGAAGCTTTCTTT. This sequence encodes CASNPLPRRFRGESGTEAFF.

The sample holds one count of this clone. The rearrangement links TRBV5-1 to TRBJ1-5; no definite D call. This CDR3 has 13 residues. The V end was cut by 5 bases, the J end by 0 bases, with 6 bases between. Germline V gene lookup returns CDR1 SGHRS and CDR2 YFSETQ. CDR3 sequence: CASRRDSNQPQHF. As DNA, the CDR3 is TGCGCCAGCAGGAGGGATAGCAATCAGCCCCAGCATTTT. The variable domain in full, completed from reference TRBV5-1 and TRBJ1-5, reads KAGVTQTPRYLIKTRGQQVTLSCSPISGHRSVSWYQQTPGQGLQFLFEYFSETQRNKGNFPGRFSGRQFSNSRSEMNVSTLELGDSALYLCASRRDSNQPQHFGDGTRLSIL.

The J gene is TRBJ2-3, the V gene TRBV19; 8 bases map to TRBD1. The germline CDR1 and CDR2 sequences are LNHDA and SQIVND (reference sequence). Unmatched junction bases numbered 5, after V lost 0 bases and J lost 3 bases. CDR3 length: 16 residues. This CDR3 is CASSIDSRGQTDTQYF. The CDR3 coding sequence is TGTGCCAGTAGTATAGATTCCAGGGGGCAAACAGATACGCAGTATTTT.

Of note for this clone: At the DNA level, this CDR3 is encoded by other sequences in the same sample as well. This chain joins TRBV19 and TRBJ1-1; the match to TRBD1 covers 7 bases. The germline CDR1 and CDR2 sequences are LNHDA and SQIVND (reference sequence). The CDR3 is 15 residues long. The V gene end was trimmed by 5 bases and the J gene end by 4 bases; junction bases not matched to a gene: 10. The CDR3 region has the DNA TGTGCCAGTAGTCCTCGGACAGGTGGAAGCACTGAAGCTTTCTTT. Its translation is CASSPRTGGSTEAFF.

V and J are TRBV4-3 and TRBJ1-1; 8 bases are shared with TRBD1. The CDR3 runs to 14 residues. V lost 6 bases and J lost 7; bases outside the gene matches: 10. In germline, CDR1 is LGHNA, CDR2 YSLEER. The CDR3 reads CASRYTGGIGEAFF. The CDR3 nucleotides read TGCGCCAGCAGGTATACAGGGGGTATTGGTGAAGCTTTCTTT.

The chain recombines TRBV19 with TRBJ1-1; D is possibly TRBD1 (5 bases). Trimming took off 2 bases at V and 3 bases at J, with 16 bases between the two ends. Per the germline V gene, CDR1 is LNHDA and CDR2 is SQIVND (reference sequence). CDR3 length: 16 amino acids. The CDR3 sequence is CASSIPRGLSYTEAFF. The CDR3 nucleotides are TGTGCCAGTAGTATACCCCGGGGACTGAGCTACACTGAAGCTTTCTTT.

V usage is TRBV4-1 and J usage is TRBJ1-1, with D unresolved. V was shortened by 0 bases and J by 1 base, with 6 bases between the two germline ends. Germline lookup yields CDR1 MGHRA and CDR2 YSYEKL. The CDR3 totals 14 residues. The CDR3, as DNA: TGCGCCAGCAGCCAAGATCCCAGGAACACTGAAGCTTTCTTT. The encoded protein is CASSQDPRNTEAFF.

The chain combines TRBV7-6 with TRBJ1-1; D is unresolved. The CDR3 is 13 residues long. Germline V lookup: CDR1 SGHVS, CDR2 FNYEAQ. V dropped 5 bases and J dropped 0 bases, with 7 bases sitting between them. CDR3 DNA sequence: TGTGCCAGCAGCCAGAATATGAACACTGAAGCTTTCTTT. Protein product: CASSQNMNTEAFF.

The gene calls are TRBV27 and TRBJ1-5; 9 bases are shared with TRBD1. This CDR3 region has 16 residues. CDR1 and CDR2 from the germline V gene are MNHEY and SMNVEV (reference sequence). V dropped 4 bases and J dropped 2; count of bases not matched to a gene: 6. Written as DNA, the CDR3 is TGTGCCAGCAGTTCAGGGACAGGGTATCGCAATCAGCCCCAGCATTTT. As protein: CASSSGTGYRNQPQHF.

The chain carries TRBV5-8 and TRBJ2-5; D not certain. Trimming left V 2 bases short and J 0 bases short, with 8 bases between. Germline values: CDR1 SGHTS, CDR2 YDEGEE. This CDR3 has 14 residues. In DNA, the CDR3 is TGTGCCAGCAGCTTATACGGGTACCAAGAGACCCAGTACTTC. Translated, it gives CASSLYGYQETQYF. The full variable domain, completed using reference TRBV5-8 and TRBJ2-5, is EAGVTQSPTHLIKTRGQQATLRCSPISGHTSVYWYQQALGLGLQFLLWYDEGEERNRGNFPPRFSGRQFPNYSSELNVNALELEDSALYLCASSLYGYQETQYFGPGTRLLVL.

V is TRBV2 and J is TRBJ1-1; tentatively, D is TRBD1 (6 bases). Trimming took off 2 bases at V and 4 bases at J, with 14 bases between the two ends. This CDR3 spans 15 amino acids. Germline-derived CDR1 and CDR2 are SNHLY and FYNNEI. The CDR3 here is CASSESPTGFTEAFF. CDR3 coding DNA: TGTGCCAGCAGTGAATCCCCGACAGGTTTCACTGAAGCTTTCTTT. Using reference TRBV2 and TRBJ1-1 for the parts outside the CDR3, the full variable domain is EPEVTQTPSHQVTQMGQEVILRCVPISNHLYFYWYRQILGQKVEFLVSFYNNEISEKSEIFDDQFSVERPDGSNFTLKIRSTKLEDSAMYFCASSESPTGFTEAFFGQGTRLTVV.

The J gene is TRBJ1-1, the V gene TRBV9, with TRBD1 as a possible D gene (6 bases). This CDR3 has 16 amino acids. The V and J ends lost 0 bases and 0 bases respectively, with 12 bases between them. Germline V CDR1 and CDR2: SGDLS, YYNGEE. The DNA of the CDR3 is TGTGCCAGCAGCGTAGTAGCGGGACAAATGAACACTGAAGCTTTCTTT. Translation gives CASSVVAGQMNTEAFF. Complete variable domain (other parts from reference TRBV9 and TRBJ1-1): DSGVTQTPKHLITATGQRVTLRCSPRSGDLSVYWYQQSLDQGLQFLIQYYNGEERAKGNILERFSAQQFPDLHSELNLSSLELGDSALYFCASSVVAGQMNTEAFFGQGTRLTVV.